The clone carrying this TCR beta chain occurred many times. Its antigen is unidentified. TCRdb ran MiXCR on the 5' RACE reads and lists one entry per CDR3 protein. The table has about 160,000 distinct CDR3 sequences, 8.5% to 10% seen once; the top ten hold around 16%. The data are from a study of CD8 T cells in ankylosing spondylitis. General observations from the study: With a CD8+ phenotype, disease-linked clones were relatively rare in peripheral blood. In ankylosing spondylitis blood, a motif of roughly 8 highly homologous TCR beta variants appeared characteristic. Reportedly, matched ankylosing spondylitis synovial fluid was significantly enriched for disease-linked clones.

The CDR3 is 15 amino acids. The J segment lost 4 bases and the V segment lost 6 bases, leaving 12 bases of the junction unmatched. Germline V gene sequence: CDR1 MNHEY, CDR2 SVGEGT. The J gene is TRBJ2-7, the V gene TRBV6-2 or TRBV6-3; 7 bases align to TRBD2. What was sequenced was blood, either unsorted or a sorted T cell fraction (not recorded which). The sequence came from a female donor with ankylosing spondylitis or in good health (not recorded which). CDR3 sequence (DNA): TGTGCCAGCAGACACACAGGACTAGGCCTTTACGAGCAGTACTTC. Its protein product is CASRHTGLGLYEQYF.